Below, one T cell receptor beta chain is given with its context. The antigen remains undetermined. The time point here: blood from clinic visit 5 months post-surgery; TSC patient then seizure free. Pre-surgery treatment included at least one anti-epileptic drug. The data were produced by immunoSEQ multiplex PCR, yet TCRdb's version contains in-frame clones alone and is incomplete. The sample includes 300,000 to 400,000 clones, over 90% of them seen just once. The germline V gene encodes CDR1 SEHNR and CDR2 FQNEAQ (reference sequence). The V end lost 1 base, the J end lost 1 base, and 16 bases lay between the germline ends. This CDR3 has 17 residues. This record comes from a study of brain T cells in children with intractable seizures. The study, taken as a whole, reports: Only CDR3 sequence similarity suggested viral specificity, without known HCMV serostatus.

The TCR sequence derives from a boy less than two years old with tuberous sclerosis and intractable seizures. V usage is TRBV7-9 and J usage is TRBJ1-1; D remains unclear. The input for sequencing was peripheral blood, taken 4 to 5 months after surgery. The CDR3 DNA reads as TGTGCCAGCAGCTTAGGCATAGGCGGCAGGTCGAACACTGAAGCTTTCTTT. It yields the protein CASSLGIGGRSNTEAFF.